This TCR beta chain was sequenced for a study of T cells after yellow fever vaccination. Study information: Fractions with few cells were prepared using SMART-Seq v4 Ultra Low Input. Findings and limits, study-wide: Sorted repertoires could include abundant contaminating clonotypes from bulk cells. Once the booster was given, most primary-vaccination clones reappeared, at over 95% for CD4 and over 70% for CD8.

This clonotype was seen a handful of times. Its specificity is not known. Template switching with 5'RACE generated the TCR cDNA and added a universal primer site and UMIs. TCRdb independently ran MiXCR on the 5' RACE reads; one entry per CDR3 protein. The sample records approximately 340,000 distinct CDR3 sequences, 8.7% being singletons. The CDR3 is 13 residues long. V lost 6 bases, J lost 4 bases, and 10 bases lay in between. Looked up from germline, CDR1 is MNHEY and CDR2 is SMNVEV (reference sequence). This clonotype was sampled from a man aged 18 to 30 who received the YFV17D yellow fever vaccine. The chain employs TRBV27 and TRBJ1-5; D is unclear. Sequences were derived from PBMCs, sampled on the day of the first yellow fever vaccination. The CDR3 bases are TGTGCCAGCAGAAACAGCCGAAATCAGCCCCAGCATTTT. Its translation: CASRNSRNQPQHF.